The 11 T cell receptor beta chains reported below all come from one sample, sequenced in a study of T-cell reconstitution after alpha-beta-depleted transplantation in children. A library of TCRbeta sequences, prepared with unique molecular identifiers, was generated. A single record per CDR3 protein comes from TCRdb applying MiXCR to the PCR reads. The sample has some 390,000 distinct CDR3 sequences, around 21% seen once. The sequenced sample was PBMCs from the stem cell graft donor, obtained from the stem cell graft. The receptors derive from a human donor who donated a stem cell graft to a child with acute myeloid leukemia.

Only a few counts were recorded for this clonotype. The chain joins TRBV6-2 or TRBV6-3 to TRBJ2-1; D call uncertain. The germline gives CDR1 MNHEY, CDR2 SVGEGT. The CDR3 has 13 residues. Deletions cut 0 bases from V and 9 bases from J, with 9 bases between. CDR3 coding DNA: TGTGCCAGCAGTTACTCGTCCGGCGGTGAGCAGTTCTTC. It encodes CASSYSSGGEQFF.

The chain combines TRBV12-3 or TRBV12-4 with TRBJ2-3, with 8 bases that match TRBD2. The CDR3 has 16 residues. The junction had 8 bases not matched to a gene; V was cut back by 3 bases and J by 3 bases. CDR3 protein: CASSLGAGGGTDTQYF. The DNA of the CDR3 is TGTGCCAGCAGTTTGGGGGCGGGAGGTGGTACAGATACGCAGTATTTT.

There are a few counts of this clonotype. The chain has TRBV2 and TRBJ2-1; 9 bases align to TRBD2. The CDR3 extends over 14 amino acids. Trimming cost V 4 bases and J 6 bases; bases outside gene matches: 4. CDR1 is SNHLY, CDR2 FYNNEI, per germline. The CDR3 loop is CASSAQRGVNEQFF. CDR3 nucleotides: TGTGCCAGCAGTGCCCAGCGGGGGGTCAATGAGCAGTTCTTC. The variable domain in full, completed from reference TRBV2 and TRBJ2-1, reads EPEVTQTPSHQVTQMGQEVILRCVPISNHLYFYWYRQILGQKVEFLVSFYNNEISEKSEIFDDQFSVERPDGSNFTLKIRSTKLEDSAMYFCASSAQRGVNEQFFGPGTRLTVL.

The table lists this clonotype with a few counts. The J gene is TRBJ2-1, the V gene TRBV24-1, with D uncertain. Germline CDR1 reads KGHDR; CDR2 reads SFDVKD. Trimming stripped 1 base from V and 6 bases from J, with 6 bases between. CDR3 size: 13 residues. CDR3 protein: CATSDFNANEQFF. DNA for the CDR3: TGTGCCACCAGTGATTTCAATGCCAATGAGCAGTTCTTC.

This clonotype was detected ten times or more. The gene calls are TRBV29-1 and TRBJ2-7; 10 bases fit TRBD2. Trimming removed 5 bases from V and 4 bases from J; junction bases left unmatched: 2. Germline CDR1 and CDR2: SQVTM and ANQGSEA. The CDR3 consists of 12 residues. The CDR3 DNA reads as TGCAGCGTTCTAGCGGGAGCATACGAGCAGTACTTC. Residues: CSVLAGAYEQYF.

This clonotype has a handful of counts. V gene TRBV28 combines with J gene TRBJ2-7; 8 bases fit TRBD1. Trimming took 3 bases from V and 2 from J; bases not matched to a gene: 3. Germline CDR1 MDHEN, CDR2 SYDVKM. The CDR3 has 14 amino acids. CDR3 bases: TGTGCCAGCAGTTTCGAACAGGGGGCCTACGAGCAGTACTTC. Its translation: CASSFEQGAYEQYF.

This sequence joins TRBV29-1 and TRBJ2-3; D gene ambiguous. CDR3 length: 13 residues. Germline CDR1 reads SQVTM; CDR2 reads ANQGSEA. Deletions cut 8 bases from V and 0 bases from J, with 12 bases between. Written as DNA, the CDR3 is TGCAGCTCCGATGGGTCCAGCACAGATACGCAGTATTTT. As protein: CSSDGSSTDTQYF.

The CDR3 nucleotides read TGTGCCATCGGAAAAGGGGGGGACGCGTACAATGAGCAGTTCTTC. This encodes CAIGKGGDAYNEQFF. The chain combines TRBV10-3 with TRBJ2-1, with a weak D call TRBD2 (7 bases). The CDR3 extends over 15 amino acids. The V gene lost 8 bases and the J gene lost 4 bases, with 18 bases spanning the gap. Germline loops: CDR1 ENHRY, CDR2 SYGVKD.

The table lists this clonotype with many counts. CDR3 bases: TGTGCCAGCAGTTACTGGGGGTCGGGCGAGCAGTTCTTC. Its translation is CASSYWGSGEQFF. The chain has TRBV6-6 and TRBJ2-1; D possibly matches TRBD1 or TRBD2 (5 bases each). In germline, CDR1 is MNHNY, CDR2 SVGAGI (reference sequence). This CDR3 is built from 13 residues. Trimming removed 1 base from V and 10 bases from J, with 11 bases in between.

The gene calls are TRBV5-6 and TRBJ2-5, with TRBD2 identical over 7 bases. The CDR3 totals 14 residues. The ends lost 5 bases at V and 2 bases at J; junction bases unmatched: 6. Germline lookup yields CDR1 SGHDT and CDR2 YYEEEE. The CDR3 here is CASSVTGGQETQYF. DNA of the CDR3: TGTGCCAGCAGTGTTACGGGGGGACAAGAGACCCAGTACTTC.

The rearrangement joins TRBV7-6 to TRBJ2-2, with D uncertain. The CDR3 covers 15 residues. The V and J ends lost 1 base and 4 bases respectively, with 10 bases between them. Germline CDR1 reads SGHVS; CDR2 reads FNYEAQ. CDR3 residues: CASSLELAPTGELFF. The DNA of the CDR3 is TGTGCCAGCAGCTTAGAGTTGGCACCCACCGGGGAGCTGTTTTTT.